Sequencing of this T cell receptor beta chain was carried out in a study of control samples from healthy donors and cancer patients. CDR3 length: 11 residues. From germline, CDR1 is LNHDA and CDR2 SQIVND (reference sequence). Assay used: immunoSEQ multiplex PCR; TCRdb lists only in-frame clones, some missing. The sample consists of 100,000 to 150,000 clones, roughly 89% of them appearing once. The material sequenced was PBMCs. The receptor was derived from a man in his forties or fifties with head and neck cancer. This rearrangement joins TRBV19 to TRBJ1-1, with D maybe TRBD1 (5 bases). The CDR3 DNA follows: TGTGGGGGGGGGAGAGACACTGAAGCTTTCTTT. Translated, it gives CGGGRDTEAFF.